The 31 T cell receptor beta chains below were found in one sample sequenced in a study of T cell repertoires in cytomegalovirus infection. These receptors lack a known antigen. Via MiXCR, TCRdb re-called the reads, giving one row per CDR3 protein. The sample carries roughly 990,000 distinct CDR3 sequences, 30% to 40% recorded once. The specimen was cultured CD8+ T cells from PBMCs, collected from culture after CMV antigen stimulation. The receptors here all came from a human donor in good health (CMV status not recorded). Some clones in this sample may be carry-over from other donors' samples.

This chain connects TRBV4-3 to TRBJ2-3; the D is unclear. Trimming took 0 bases from V and 4 from J, leaving 14 bases between them. This CDR3 is 16 amino acids long. From germline, CDR1 is LGHNA and CDR2 YSLEER. The CDR3 region is CASSQDRSPPADTQYF. DNA of the CDR3: TGCGCCAGCAGCCAAGATAGGTCCCCGCCAGCAGATACGCAGTATTTT.

This clonotype was picked up many times. This chain links TRBV7-9 with TRBJ2-3; 8 bases agree with TRBD2. Germline values: CDR1 SEHNR, CDR2 FQNEAQ (reference sequence). This CDR3 has 16 residues. J was trimmed by 0 bases and V by 0 bases; bases with no gene match: 2. The CDR3 coding sequence is TGTGCCAGCAGCTTAGCTCTAGCGGGCAGCACAGATACGCAGTATTTT. Protein product: CASSLALAGSTDTQYF. Together with reference TRBV7-9 and TRBJ2-3, the CDR3 gives the full variable domain: DTGVSQNPRHKITKRGQNVTFRCDPISEHNRLYWYRQTLGQGPEFLTYFQNEAQLEKSRLLSDRFSAERPKGSFSTLEIQRTEQGDSAMYLCASSLALAGSTDTQYFGPGTRLTVL.

Turning to this clonotype: A single base separates this from a much larger clone, so it may be a read error. V and J are TRBV6-6 and TRBJ1-1; 10 nucleotides line up with TRBD1. The CDR3 sequence is 20 residues long. CDR1 MNHNY and CDR2 SVGAGI come from the germline V gene (reference sequence). J gave up 0 bases and V 2 bases, and 15 bases lay outside the gene matches. CDR3 nucleotide sequence: TGTGCCAGCAGTTACAGGAGCCCCGGGACAGGGGAAAAGGTGAACACTGAAGCTTTCTTT. Amino acids: CASSYRSPGTGEKVNTEAFF.

V and J are TRBV3-1 and TRBJ1-2; no definite D call. The CDR3 spans 14 residues. Trimming cost V 1 base and J 7 bases, with 13 bases left between them. CDR1 is LGHDT, CDR2 YNNKEL, per germline (reference sequence). The CDR3 loop is CASSQAEVIGGYTF. DNA for the CDR3: TGTGCCAGCAGCCAAGCCGAGGTGATTGGTGGCTACACCTTC.

The chain carries TRBV7-9 and TRBJ1-1, with TRBD1 matching over 9 bases. CDR1 and CDR2 (germline): SEHNR, FQNEAQ (reference sequence). Trimming took 5 bases from V and 9 from J; bases not matched to a gene: 13. CDR3 length: 15 amino acids. The CDR3 spells CASSPRPDRGFKAFF. CDR3 coding DNA: TGTGCCAGCAGCCCCAGGCCGGACAGGGGATTTAAAGCTTTCTTT.

This clonotype was picked up a small number of times. This chain joins TRBV5-4 and TRBJ1-1, with D possibly being TRBD1 (5 bases). The V and J ends lost 4 bases and 8 bases respectively, with 15 bases between them. CDR1 and CDR2 from the germline V gene are SGHNT and YYREEE (reference sequence). The CDR3 totals 13 residues. The CDR3 DNA reads TGTGCCAGCAGCGTTCTGGGGGGAGGAGAAGCTTTCTTT. Translated, it gives CASSVLGGGEAFF.

The V and J genes are TRBV6-1 and TRBJ2-1; D remains unclear. The V and J ends lost 4 bases and 0 bases respectively, with 13 bases between them. This CDR3 contains 16 residues. Germline V CDR1 and CDR2: MNHNS, SASEGT. CDR3 nucleotides: TGTGCCAGCAGTGTGCGGACGACCAGCTCCTACAATGAGCAGTTCTTC. Translation gives CASSVRTTSSYNEQFF.

The chain links TRBV6-5 to TRBJ2-5; tentatively, D is TRBD2 (5 bases). Trimming removed 0 bases from V and 5 bases from J, with 7 bases in between. Germline-derived CDR1 and CDR2 are MNHEY and SVGAGI. The CDR3 has 13 residues. Here the CDR3 reads CASSYSEVETQYF. For the CDR3, the DNA is TGTGCCAGCAGTTACTCGGAGGTCGAGACCCAGTACTTC.

This clonotype was counted only a few times. The chain joins TRBV7-9 to TRBJ2-2, with D possibly TRBD1 on 6 matching bases. This CDR3 has 15 residues. Deletions cut 5 bases from V and 3 bases from J, with 13 bases between. The germline V gene encodes CDR1 SEHNR and CDR2 FQNEAQ (reference sequence). CDR3 sequence (DNA): TGTGCCAGCAGCGTCCGGGACACCTACACCGGGGAGCTGTTTTTT. Translating gives CASSVRDTYTGELFF.

This clonotype was seen a handful of times. The chain joins TRBV27 to TRBJ1-4; 7 bases are a match to TRBD1. The V segment lost 6 bases and the J segment 2 bases; nucleotides outside the gene matches: 3. Germline V gene data show CDR1 as MNHEY and CDR2 as SMNVEV (reference sequence). The CDR3 extends over 14 amino acids. CDR3 in DNA: TGTGCCAGCAGAAGGACAGGCACTAATGAAAAACTGTTTTTT. Translated: CASRRTGTNEKLFF.

This sequence joins TRBV7-9 and TRBJ1-4, with 8 bases fitting TRBD1. CDR3 size: 15 residues. The V gene's germline CDR1 is SEHNR and CDR2 FQNEAQ (reference sequence). Losses at the gene ends were 4 bases for V and 7 bases for J; bases not matched to a gene: 8. The CDR3 protein is CASSSGTGVGEKLFF. The CDR3 bases are TGTGCCAGCAGCTCCGGGACAGGCGTTGGTGAAAAACTGTTTTTT.

In regard to this clonotype: Its ends do not fully match the called genes, so a read error is possible. The rearrangement joins TRBV10-3 to TRBJ1-3; D is undetermined. The CDR3 spans 16 residues. Germline V gives CDR1 ENHRY, CDR2 SYGVKD. The CDR3 loop reads CVISDLLTETGNTIYF. CDR3 in DNA: TGTGTCATCAGTGACCTCCTCACCGAGACTGGAAACACCATATATTTT.

This clonotype was seen a few times. V usage is TRBV7-4 and J usage is TRBJ2-3; 8 bases are shared with TRBD2. V trimming: 6 bases; J trimming: 3 bases; junction bases outside the gene matches: 11. The germline CDR1 and CDR2 sequences are SGHVT and SQSDAQ. The CDR3 totals 16 residues. As DNA, the CDR3 is TGTGCCAGCAGGGACCCCGGGCGGGGGGTAACAGATACGCAGTATTTT. Encoded protein: CASRDPGRGVTDTQYF.

The chain recombines TRBV7-9 with TRBJ2-1; D gene ambiguous. From germline, CDR1 is SEHNR and CDR2 FQNEAQ (reference sequence). Trimming left V 1 base short and J 8 bases short, with 15 bases between. The CDR3 totals 15 residues. This CDR3 is CASSLGSSSEDEQFF. The CDR3 region has the DNA TGTGCCAGCAGCTTAGGTTCCTCGTCGGAAGATGAGCAGTTCTTC. The full variable domain, its missing parts supplied by reference TRBV7-9 and TRBJ2-1, is DTGVSQNPRHKITKRGQNVTFRCDPISEHNRLYWYRQTLGQGPEFLTYFQNEAQLEKSRLLSDRFSAERPKGSFSTLEIQRTEQGDSAMYLCASSLGSSSEDEQFFGPGTRLTVL.

This clonotype was observed a few times. The V gene is TRBV4-2, the J gene TRBJ1-5, with a possible D match to TRBD1 (6 bases). V was pared by 2 bases and J by 6 bases, with 8 bases between. CDR3 length equals 13 residues. The V gene's germline CDR1 is LGHNA and CDR2 YNFKEQ. For the CDR3, the DNA is TGTGCCAGCAGCCAACCGGGGGCTCAGCCCCAGCATTTT. Translation: CASSQPGAQPQHF.

The V call is TRBV12-3 or TRBV12-4, the J call TRBJ2-1; 9 bases line up with TRBD2. The length of the CDR3 is 17 residues. V shed 3 bases and J 3 bases; nucleotides not matched to a gene: 9. The CDR3 sequence: CASSFLRGGAIYNEQFF. CDR3 nucleotide sequence: TGTGCCAGCAGTTTTTTGCGCGGGGGGGCGATCTACAATGAGCAGTTCTTC.

This clonotype was seen a few times. The V gene is TRBV12-3 or TRBV12-4, the J gene TRBJ1-1; D is unresolved. Trimming removed 8 bases at V and 1 base at J, with 14 bases between. This CDR3 is built from 14 residues. The CDR3 reads CASALLYTNTEAFF. The CDR3 DNA reads TGTGCCAGCGCTCTCCTCTATACGAACACTGAAGCTTTCTTT.

CDR3 region: CASSPRGGPFTEAFF. CDR3 bases: TGTGCCAGCAGCCCGCGGGGGGGGCCGTTCACTGAAGCTTTCTTT. The genes are TRBV7-9 and TRBJ1-1; TRBD1 might be the D (6 bases). Germline V lookup: CDR1 SEHNR, CDR2 FQNEAQ (reference sequence). V dropped 5 bases and J dropped 4 bases, with 17 bases sitting between them. CDR3 length equals 15 residues.

A few counts support this clonotype. The chain's CDR3 is CASSPTGGLSTEAFF. The CDR3 DNA follows: TGCGCCAGCAGCCCTACAGGGGGTTTAAGTACTGAAGCTTTCTTT. This sequence joins TRBV5-1 and TRBJ1-1; TRBD1 matches 8 bases. J was trimmed by 5 bases and V by 4 bases; bases with no gene match: 10. This CDR3 is built from 15 residues. Germline CDR1 and CDR2: SGHRS and YFSETQ.

This clonotype was picked up a small number of times. This sequence joins TRBV6-1 and TRBJ2-6; TRBD1 matches 8 bases. V trimming: 5 bases; J trimming: 3 bases; junction bases outside the gene matches: 15. The CDR3 runs to 19 residues. The germline gives CDR1 MNHNS, CDR2 SASEGT. The CDR3 loop reads CASSFLTGEHLIGANVLTF. The CDR3 DNA sequence: TGTGCCAGCAGTTTCTTGACAGGGGAGCATTTAATTGGGGCCAACGTCCTGACTTTC.

This rearrangement joins TRBV7-8 to TRBJ1-5; possibly TRBD1 for D (6 bases). Trimming shortened V by 5 bases and J by 3 bases, and 14 bases separated the two germline ends. Germline-derived CDR1 and CDR2 are SGHVS and FQNEAQ. The CDR3 has 15 residues. The CDR3 DNA sequence: TGTGCCAGCAGCCCGATCGGGGGCATCAATCAGCCCCAGCATTTT. This sequence encodes CASSPIGGINQPQHF.

This chain connects TRBV28 to TRBJ2-3; TRBD1 matches at 8 bases. The CDR3 runs to 14 residues. CDR1 is MDHEN and CDR2 is SYDVKM in the germline V gene. Unmatched junction bases numbered 4, after V lost 5 bases and J lost 3 bases. CDR3 in amino acids: CASSEDRATDTQYF. Here the CDR3 DNA reads TGTGCCAGCAGTGAGGACAGGGCGACAGATACGCAGTATTTT.

This clonotype was detected only once. Relative to the germline gene, one junction end is altered; a read error may explain this. The V gene is TRBV3-1, the J gene TRBJ2-7; the D is unclear. The CDR3 covers 14 residues. Germline CDR1 is LGHDT and CDR2 is YNNKEL (reference sequence). CDR3 sequence: CASSALLTSSEQYF. CDR3 nucleotide sequence: TGTGCCAGCAGCGCGCTGCTAACGTCCTCCGAGCAGTACTTC.

The CDR3 spells CASSFARGKGELFF. The CDR3 region has the DNA TGTGCCAGCAGTTTCGCCAGGGGCAAAGGGGAGCTGTTTTTT. This sequence joins TRBV6-2 or TRBV6-3 and TRBJ2-2, with D perhaps TRBD1 (6 bases). The germline CDR1 and CDR2 sequences are MNHEY and SVGEGT. With 4 bases removed from V and 8 bases from J, the gap between germline ends came to 14 bases. The CDR3 has 14 amino acids.

As DNA, the CDR3 is TGTGCCAGCAGCCCATCCACCCCGGGACAGCCGGCCGGGCTGTTTTTT. Protein sequence: CASSPSTPGQPAGLFF. The J gene is TRBJ2-2, the V gene TRBV9, with TRBD1 identical over 7 bases. The CDR3 contains 16 residues. The germline V gene has CDR1 SGDLS and CDR2 YYNGEE. The trim removed 4 bases at V and 13 bases at J, leaving 19 bases unmatched.

The chain combines TRBV11-1 with TRBJ2-1; possibly TRBD2 for D (6 bases). Trimming took off 2 bases at V and 9 bases at J, with 14 bases between the two ends. CDR1 is SGHAT and CDR2 is FQDESV in the germline V gene (reference sequence). The CDR3 is 14 amino acids. The CDR3 DNA is TGTGCCAGCAGCTTAACCGGGGGTCCGAGTGAGCAGTTCTTC. This gives the protein CASSLTGGPSEQFF.

The chain uses TRBV10-2 and TRBJ2-1; D is undetermined. The CDR3 consists of 14 residues. Germline assignment: CDR1 WSHSY and CDR2 SAAADI. V gave up 1 base and J gave up 4 bases, with 8 bases separating them. The CDR3 protein is CASSEYGNYNEQFF. CDR3 nucleotide sequence: TGCGCCAGCAGTGAGTACGGAAATTACAATGAGCAGTTCTTC.

This clonotype has just a few counts. J is TRBJ2-7 and V is TRBV7-2; D is perhaps TRBD1 or TRBD2 (6 bases each). Trimming removed 3 bases at V and 2 bases at J, with 14 bases between. Germline V gene lookup returns CDR1 SGHTA and CDR2 FQGNSA. CDR3 length: 15 amino acids. The CDR3 DNA reads as TGTGCCAGCAGCTTTGAGGGGGGAGGACCCTACGAGCAGTACTTC. It codes for CASSFEGGGPYEQYF.

This clonotype was seen many times. The J gene is TRBJ1-1, the V gene TRBV7-6; 9 positions match TRBD1. CDR1 is SGHVS, CDR2 FNYEAQ, per germline. Unmatched junction bases numbered 2, after V lost 2 bases and J lost 4 bases. The CDR3 is 14 amino acids. The CDR3 reads CASSLNRGRTEAFF. The CDR3 DNA reads as TGTGCCAGCAGCTTAAACAGGGGGCGCACTGAAGCTTTCTTT.

This sequence joins TRBV4-1 and TRBJ2-3; no clear D gene. The CDR3 totals 16 residues. Germline V gene data show CDR1 as MGHRA and CDR2 as YSYEKL. V was clipped by 0 bases and J by 4 bases, with 14 bases between them. This CDR3 is CASSQESPQTPDTQYF. In nucleotides, the CDR3 is TGCGCCAGCAGCCAAGAGTCACCTCAGACTCCAGATACGCAGTATTTT.

The J gene is TRBJ2-3, the V gene TRBV6-2 or TRBV6-3; the match to TRBD2 covers 8 bases. The CDR3 has 14 amino acids. Germline values: CDR1 MNHEY, CDR2 SVGEGT. Trimming removed 10 bases from V and 1 base from J; junction bases left unmatched: 7. DNA of the CDR3: TGTGCCACCAAGCGGGGGTGGGGCACAGATACGCAGTATTTT. Its protein product is CATKRGWGTDTQYF.